This TCR beta chain is drawn from a study of T-cell memory formation after mild COVID-19. Regarding the study as a whole: Balance between CD4 and CD8 was seen in clones contracting day 15 to 85, and a CD4+ lean was seen in later expanders. Among contracting clones, CD4+ were mainly CM/EM and CD8+ enriched in EMRA.

This clonotype occurred a few times. What it recognizes is unknown. TCRdb passed the 5' RACE reads through MiXCR, listing each CDR3 protein once. The sample has about 440,000 distinct CDR3 sequences; roughly 20% are singletons. This receptor was taken from an adult woman who had mild COVID-19 (a few samples of this study predate the infection). Cell type and time point are not known. What was sequenced was PBMCs or a T cell subset sorted from them (not recorded which).

This CDR3 reads CASTPLGDRGDTEAFF. CDR3 nucleotides: TGTGCCAGCACCCCTTTGGGAGACAGGGGTGACACTGAAGCTTTCTTT. The chain has TRBV5-6 and TRBJ1-1, with TRBD1 matching over 8 bases. This CDR3 comprises 16 residues. Germline V gives CDR1 SGHDT, CDR2 YYEEEE. With 6 bases clipped from V and 3 bases from J, the junction kept 13 bases outside the gene matches.